The clone carrying this TCR beta chain has only a few counts. Its specificity is unknown. This record comes from a study of type 1 regulatory T cells. TCRdb used MiXCR to reprocess the reads, holding one entry per CDR3 protein. The sample records about 62,000 distinct CDR3 sequences, 62% being singletons. The J segment lost 8 bases and the V segment lost 2 bases, leaving 4 bases of the junction unmatched. CDR3 length: 15 residues. Germline loops: CDR1 SGHVS, CDR2 FQNEAQ. The clonotype originates from a human donor in good health. The chain uses TRBV7-8 and TRBJ2-2; TRBD2 agrees at 11 bases. The sample consisted of cultured non-Tr1 T cells, either the whole culture or a sorted T cell fraction (not recorded which). In DNA form, the CDR3 reads TGTGCCAGCAGCTTACTAGCGGGAGGATCGGGGGAGCTGTTTTTT. It yields the protein CASSLLAGGSGELFF.